This paragraph covers one T cell receptor beta chain sequence. This sample was included in a study of blood T cell repertoires in COVID-19. TCRdb's table, derived via immunoSEQ multiplex PCR, lists solely in-frame clones and lacks some. Among more than 200,000 clones listed, more than 85% were seen once. Recruitment covered about two dozen US areas and drew participants whose ages spanned about 18 to 89 years. The receptor was derived from a woman in her forties or fifties who had recovered from COVID-19. Sequenced material: PBMCs or T cells enriched from blood (not recorded which).

This CDR3 reads CASSLDTSGSNTQYF. The CDR3 bases are TGTGCCAGCAGCTTAGATACTAGCGGGAGTAATACGCAGTATTTT. This rearrangement joins TRBV7-2 to TRBJ2-3; TRBD2 matches at 11 bases. Trimming removed 1 base from V and 7 bases from J; junction bases left unmatched: 4. This CDR3 spans 15 amino acids. Germline loops: CDR1 SGHTA, CDR2 FQGNSA.